The T cell receptor (beta chain) under discussion was sequenced for a study of identical twins. TCRdb ran MiXCR on the 5' RACE reads and lists one entry per CDR3 protein. The table has around 680,000 distinct CDR3 sequences, over 8.5% seen once. There are 14 residues in the CDR3. Germline assignment: CDR1 SEHNR and CDR2 FQNEAQ (reference sequence). The V gene end was trimmed by 6 bases and the J gene end by 7 bases; junction bases not matched to a gene: 9. These data were also filed under a second study, of yellow fever vaccine responses in identical twins.

This clonotype originated in a woman between 18 and 29 years old in good health. The sample comprised PBMCs. V gene TRBV7-9 combines with J gene TRBJ1-5; 7 nucleotides line up with TRBD1. The CDR3 region is CASSQGGAGQPQHF. Written as DNA, the CDR3 is TGTGCCAGCAGTCAGGGGGGGGCGGGACAGCCCCAGCATTTT.